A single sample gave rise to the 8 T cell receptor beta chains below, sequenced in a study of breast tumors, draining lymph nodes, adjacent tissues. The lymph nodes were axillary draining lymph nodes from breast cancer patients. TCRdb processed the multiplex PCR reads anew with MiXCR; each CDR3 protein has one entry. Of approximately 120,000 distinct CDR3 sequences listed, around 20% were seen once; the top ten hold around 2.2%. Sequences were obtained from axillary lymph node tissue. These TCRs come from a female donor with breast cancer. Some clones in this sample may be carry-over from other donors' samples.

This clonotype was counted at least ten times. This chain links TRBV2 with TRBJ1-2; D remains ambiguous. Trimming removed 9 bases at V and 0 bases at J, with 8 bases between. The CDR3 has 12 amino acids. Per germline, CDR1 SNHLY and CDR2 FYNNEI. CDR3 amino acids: CASRAANYGYTF. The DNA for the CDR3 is TGTGCCAGTCGGGCTGCTAACTATGGCTACACCTTC.

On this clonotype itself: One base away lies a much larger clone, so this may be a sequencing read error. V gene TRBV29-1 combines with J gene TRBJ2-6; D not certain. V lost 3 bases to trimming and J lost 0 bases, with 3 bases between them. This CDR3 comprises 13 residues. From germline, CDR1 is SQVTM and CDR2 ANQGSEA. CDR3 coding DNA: TGCAGCGTTGAGGTCTCTGGGGCCAACGTCCTGACTTTC. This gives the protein CSVEVSGANVLTF.

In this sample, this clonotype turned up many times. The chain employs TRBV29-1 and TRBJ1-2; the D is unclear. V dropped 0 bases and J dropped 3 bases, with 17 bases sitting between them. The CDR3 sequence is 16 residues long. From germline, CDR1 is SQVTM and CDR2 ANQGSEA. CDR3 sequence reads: CSVEDLRARADYGYTF. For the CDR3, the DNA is TGCAGCGTTGAAGATCTTAGGGCCCGGGCCGACTATGGCTACACCTTC.

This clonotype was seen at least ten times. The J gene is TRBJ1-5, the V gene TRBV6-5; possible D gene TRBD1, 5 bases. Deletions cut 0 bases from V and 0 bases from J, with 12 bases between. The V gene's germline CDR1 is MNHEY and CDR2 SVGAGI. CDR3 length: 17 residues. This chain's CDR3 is CASSYSSRVDSNQPQHF. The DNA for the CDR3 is TGTGCCAGCAGTTACTCGAGCAGGGTAGATAGCAATCAGCCCCAGCATTTT.

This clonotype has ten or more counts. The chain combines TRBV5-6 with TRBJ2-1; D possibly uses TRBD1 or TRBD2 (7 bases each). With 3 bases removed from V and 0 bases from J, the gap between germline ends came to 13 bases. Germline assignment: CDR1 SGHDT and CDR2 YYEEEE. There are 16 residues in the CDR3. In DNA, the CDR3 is TGTGCCAGCAGCTGGGAGGGGGCCCGCTCCTACAATGAGCAGTTCTTC. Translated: CASSWEGARSYNEQFF.

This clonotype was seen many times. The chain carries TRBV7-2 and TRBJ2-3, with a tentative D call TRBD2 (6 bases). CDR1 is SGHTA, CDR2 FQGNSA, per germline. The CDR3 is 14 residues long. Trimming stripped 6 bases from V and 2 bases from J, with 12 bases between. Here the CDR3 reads CASSLRDSTDTQYF. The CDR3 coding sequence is TGTGCCAGCAGTCTCCGGGACTCCACAGATACGCAGTATTTT. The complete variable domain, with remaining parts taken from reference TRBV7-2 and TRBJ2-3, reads GAGVSQSPSNKVTEKGKDVELRCDPISGHTALYWYRQSLGQGLEFLIYFQGNSAPDKSGLPSDRFSAERTGGSVSTLTIQRTQQEDSAVYLCASSLRDSTDTQYFGPGTRLTVL.

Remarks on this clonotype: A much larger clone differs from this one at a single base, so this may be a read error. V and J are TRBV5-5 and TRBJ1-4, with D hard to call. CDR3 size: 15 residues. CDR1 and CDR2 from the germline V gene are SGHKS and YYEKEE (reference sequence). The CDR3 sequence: CASSLPGLEGEKLLF. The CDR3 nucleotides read TGTGCCAGCAGCTTGCCCGGGCTCGAGGGTGAAAAACTGCTTTTT.

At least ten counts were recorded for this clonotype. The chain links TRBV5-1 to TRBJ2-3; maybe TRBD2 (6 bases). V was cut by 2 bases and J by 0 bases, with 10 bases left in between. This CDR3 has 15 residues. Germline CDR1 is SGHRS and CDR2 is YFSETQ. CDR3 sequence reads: CASSFRRDSTDTQYF. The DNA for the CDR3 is TGCGCCAGCAGCTTTAGGCGGGATAGCACAGATACGCAGTATTTT.